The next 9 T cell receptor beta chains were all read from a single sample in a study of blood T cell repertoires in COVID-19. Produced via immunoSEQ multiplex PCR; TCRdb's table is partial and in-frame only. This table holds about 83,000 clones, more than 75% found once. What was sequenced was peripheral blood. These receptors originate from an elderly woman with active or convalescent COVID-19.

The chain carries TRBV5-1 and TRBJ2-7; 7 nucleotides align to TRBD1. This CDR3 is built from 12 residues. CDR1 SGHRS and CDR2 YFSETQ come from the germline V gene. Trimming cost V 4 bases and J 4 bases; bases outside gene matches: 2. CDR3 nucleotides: TGCGCCAGCAGCAAGACAGGGTACGAGCAGTACTTC. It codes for CASSKTGYEQYF.

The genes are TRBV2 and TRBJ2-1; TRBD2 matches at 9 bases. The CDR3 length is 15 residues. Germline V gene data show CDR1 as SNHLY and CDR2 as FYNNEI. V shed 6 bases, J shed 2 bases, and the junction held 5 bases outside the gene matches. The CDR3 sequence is CASRKRGAPYNEQFF. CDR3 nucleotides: TGTGCCAGCAGAAAGCGGGGGGCCCCCTACAATGAGCAGTTCTTC.

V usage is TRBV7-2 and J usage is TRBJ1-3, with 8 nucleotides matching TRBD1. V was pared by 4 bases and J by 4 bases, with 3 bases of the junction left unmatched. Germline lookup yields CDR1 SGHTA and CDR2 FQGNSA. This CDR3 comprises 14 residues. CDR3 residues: CASSSGQGGNTIYF. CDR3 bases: TGTGCCAGCAGCTCAGGACAGGGAGGAAACACCATATATTTT.

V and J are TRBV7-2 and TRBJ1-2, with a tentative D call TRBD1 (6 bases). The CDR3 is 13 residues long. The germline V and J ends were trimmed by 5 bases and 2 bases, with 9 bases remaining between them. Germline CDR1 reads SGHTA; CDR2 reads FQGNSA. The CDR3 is CASSSGQNYGYTF. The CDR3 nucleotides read TGTGCCAGCAGCAGCGGACAGAACTATGGCTACACCTTC.

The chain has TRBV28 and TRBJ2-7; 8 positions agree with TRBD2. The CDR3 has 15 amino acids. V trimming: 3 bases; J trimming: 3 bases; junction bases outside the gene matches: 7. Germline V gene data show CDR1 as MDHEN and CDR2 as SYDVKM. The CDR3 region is CASSFRGGLFYEQYF. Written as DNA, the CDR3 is TGTGCCAGCAGTTTTCGGGGGGGGCTCTTCTACGAGCAGTACTTC.

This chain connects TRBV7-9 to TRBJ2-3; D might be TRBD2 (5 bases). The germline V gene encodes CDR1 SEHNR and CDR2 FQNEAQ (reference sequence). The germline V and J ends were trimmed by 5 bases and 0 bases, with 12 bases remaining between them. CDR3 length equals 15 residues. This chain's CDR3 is CASSPLTTSTDTQYF. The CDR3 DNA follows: TGTGCCAGCAGCCCGTTGACTACTAGCACAGATACGCAGTATTTT.

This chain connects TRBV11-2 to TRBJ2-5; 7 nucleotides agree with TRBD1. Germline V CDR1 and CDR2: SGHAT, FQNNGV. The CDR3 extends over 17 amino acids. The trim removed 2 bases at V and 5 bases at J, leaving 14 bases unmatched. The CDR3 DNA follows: TGTGCCAGCAGCTTAAGACAGGGCTACTCCCTCTGGGAGACCCAGTACTTC. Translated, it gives CASSLRQGYSLWETQYF.

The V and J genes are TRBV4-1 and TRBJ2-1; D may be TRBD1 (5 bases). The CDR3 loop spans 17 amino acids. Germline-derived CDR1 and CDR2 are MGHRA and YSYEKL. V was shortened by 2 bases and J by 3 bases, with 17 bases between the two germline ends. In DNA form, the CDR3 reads TGCGCCAGCAGCCAATTGGGGCAGGCTGGGATCTACAATGAGCAGTTCTTC. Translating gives CASSQLGQAGIYNEQFF.

CDR3 coding DNA: TGTGCCAGCAGCACGGACAGGGGAATCACTAATGAGCAGTTCTTC. Its translation: CASSTDRGITNEQFF. The rearrangement uses TRBV21-1 and TRBJ2-1; TRBD1, the D gene given by the table, was not confirmed from the DNA. TRBV21-1 is assigned pseudogene status. CDR3 length: 15 amino acids.